Following are 21 T cell receptor beta chains from one sample sequenced in a study of identical twins (dated by TCRdb to 2016 to 2017). Library prep was done by 5' RACE. Sequencing took place on an Illumina HiSeq 2000. TCRdb itself trimmed the public reads at Q25 with fastp, ran MiXCR and retained productive beta chains. All rows with the same CDR3 protein become a single entry with the most common DNA and genes. The sample table contains some 320,000 distinct CDR3 sequences; only one count was recorded for around 12% of them. The ten most abundant clones make up 7.2% of the sample. This sample was shared with a second study, whose subject was yellow fever vaccine responses in identical twins.

Source material: CD8+ T cells sorted from blood. The source of these receptors is a woman aged 18 to 35 in good health.

This chain links TRBV6-2 or TRBV6-3 with TRBJ1-2; the D gene is possibly TRBD1 (5 bases). The CDR3 is made up of 14 amino acids. V was trimmed by 4 bases and J by 1 base, leaving 10 bases between them. Per germline, CDR1 MNHEY and CDR2 SVGEGT. Here the CDR3 reads CASSWTGVNYGYTF. The CDR3, as DNA: TGTGCCAGCAGTTGGACGGGGGTTAACTATGGCTACACCTTC.

This clonotype was counted between two and nine times. The V and J genes are TRBV7-9 and TRBJ2-1; 8 bases match TRBD1. CDR1 and CDR2 (germline): SEHNR, FQNEAQ (reference sequence). V shed 4 bases and J 3 bases; nucleotides not matched to a gene: 8. The CDR3 is 16 residues long. CDR3 loop: CASSSPGQANYNEQFF. Here the CDR3 DNA reads TGTGCCAGCAGCTCCCCGGGACAGGCTAACTACAATGAGCAGTTCTTC.

This clonotype was observed a few times. V is TRBV28 and J is TRBJ2-5; TRBD1 or TRBD2 may be the D gene (6 bases each). Germline loops: CDR1 MDHEN, CDR2 SYDVKM. V was pared by 3 bases and J by 1 base, with 12 bases between. The length of the CDR3 is 15 residues. CDR3 loop: CASSFFRGPQETQYF. CDR3 sequence (DNA): TGTGCCAGCAGTTTTTTCCGGGGGCCCCAAGAGACCCAGTACTTC.

This clonotype showed up just a few times. The rearrangement joins TRBV5-1 to TRBJ2-1; D gene unclear. Germline loops: CDR1 SGHRS, CDR2 YFSETQ. V lost 1 base and J lost 3, with 11 bases in between. The CDR3 loop spans 15 amino acids. The CDR3 sequence is CASSLQSYVYNEQFF. The CDR3 DNA reads as TGCGCCAGCAGCTTGCAAAGTTACGTCTACAATGAGCAGTTCTTC.

This clonotype was detected only a few times. This chain uses TRBV20-1 with TRBJ1-5; TRBD1 aligns across 10 bases. The ends lost 5 bases at V and 0 bases at J; junction bases unmatched: 7. Looked up from germline, CDR1 is DFQATT and CDR2 is SNEGSKA (reference sequence). The CDR3 has 16 residues. CDR3 amino acids: CSASGQGESSNQPQHF. The CDR3 bases are TGCAGTGCTTCCGGACAGGGGGAGAGTAGCAATCAGCCCCAGCATTTT.

This clonotype turned up a few times. CDR3 in DNA: TGCGCCAGCAGCTTGGCTGCCTTGGGACGGACCCAGTACTTC. Residues: CASSLAALGRTQYF. This chain uses TRBV5-1 with TRBJ2-5; D may be TRBD1 or TRBD2 (5 bases each). This CDR3 has 14 residues. The germline V gene encodes CDR1 SGHRS and CDR2 YFSETQ. The V end lost 0 bases, the J end lost 7 bases, and 13 bases lay between the germline ends.

The V and J genes are TRBV5-6 and TRBJ2-5; 7 positions agree with TRBD1. There are 15 residues in the CDR3. Germline assignment: CDR1 SGHDT and CDR2 YYEEEE. With 5 bases clipped from V and 2 bases from J, the junction kept 9 bases outside the gene matches. CDR3 in DNA: TGTGCCAGCAGACATCGACAGGGACCTCAAGAGACCCAGTACTTC. Translation: CASRHRQGPQETQYF.

The chain is built from TRBV11-2 and TRBJ2-1, with 14 nucleotides matching TRBD2. J was trimmed by 6 bases and V by 6 bases; bases with no gene match: 16. Germline V lookup: CDR1 SGHAT, CDR2 FQNNGV. CDR3 size: 19 residues. The CDR3 DNA follows: TGTGCCAGCAGTTCAACCCTGACTAGCGGGAGGGCGGTGGGCAATGAGCAGTTCTTC. Protein: CASSSTLTSGRAVGNEQFF.

The gene calls are TRBV6-4 and TRBJ2-6; D perhaps matches TRBD1 (6 bases). The CDR3 is made up of 19 amino acids. The V end was cut by 2 bases, the J end by 1 base, with 18 bases between. Germline CDR1 is MRHNA and CDR2 is SNTAGT. CDR3 nucleotide sequence: TGTGCCAGCAGTGACCCACAGGGTCTCCTGGGGTCTGGGGCCAACGTCCTGACTTTC. Translated: CASSDPQGLLGSGANVLTF.

The chain combines TRBV2 with TRBJ1-1; D might be TRBD1 (6 bases). The CDR3 has 11 residues. V lost 8 bases to trimming and J lost 7 bases, with 11 bases between them. CDR1 SNHLY and CDR2 FYNNEI come from the germline V gene. The DNA of the CDR3 is TGTGCCAGCTGGACAGATCTTGAAGCTTTCTTT. It translates to CASWTDLEAFF.

This clonotype was seen ten or more times. The chain couples TRBV7-7 to TRBJ2-1, with D tentatively TRBD1 (5 bases). Germline loops: CDR1 SSHAT, CDR2 FNYEAQ (reference sequence). This CDR3 has 16 amino acids. Between the trimmed V and J ends, which lost 5 bases and 0 bases, there was a span of 14 bases. CDR3 nucleotides: TGTGCCAGCAGCAAGACCCAGGGAAGCTCCTACAATGAGCAGTTCTTC. The encoded protein is CASSKTQGSSYNEQFF.

The sample holds a few counts of this clonotype. The CDR3 nucleotides are TGTGCCAGCAGCCCGGGGCAGCCCTACGAGCAGTACTTC. Amino acids: CASSPGQPYEQYF. This chain joins TRBV6-1 and TRBJ2-7; tentatively, D is TRBD1 or TRBD2 (5 bases each). CDR1 MNHNS and CDR2 SASEGT come from the germline V gene. This CDR3 region has 13 residues. Trimming left V 6 bases short and J 2 bases short, with 11 bases between.

The gene calls are TRBV4-2 and TRBJ1-5; 10 nucleotides agree with TRBD1. Germline values: CDR1 LGHNA, CDR2 YNFKEQ. Trimming took 0 bases from V and 9 from J; bases not matched to a gene: 5. The CDR3 spans 15 residues. CDR3 protein: CASSQEETGGWPQHF. CDR3 nucleotides: TGTGCCAGCAGCCAAGAGGAGACAGGGGGCTGGCCCCAGCATTTT.

V gene TRBV29-1 combines with J gene TRBJ2-3, with D unclear. Germline V CDR1 and CDR2: SQVTM, ANQGSEA. There are 13 residues in the CDR3. With 4 bases removed from V and 2 bases from J, the gap between germline ends came to 10 bases. The CDR3 region has the DNA TGCAGCGTTGGTAGGCAGCTCACAGATACGCAGTATTTT. It specifies CSVGRQLTDTQYF.

The chain is built from TRBV6-2 or TRBV6-3 and TRBJ2-5, with D unclear. The CDR3 covers 12 residues. Germline-derived CDR1 and CDR2 are MNHEY and SVGEGT. Trimming shortened V by 7 bases and J by 4 bases, and 10 bases separated the two germline ends. CDR3 sequence reads: CASTFPGETQYF. The CDR3 DNA is TGTGCCAGCACCTTCCCCGGAGAGACCCAGTACTTC.

There are a few counts of this clonotype. The CDR3 DNA follows: TGTGCCACCAGCACCACTAGTTATTCCGGGGAGCTGTTTTTT. It yields the protein CATSTTSYSGELFF. The chain employs TRBV15 and TRBJ2-2; D possibly corresponds to TRBD2 (5 bases). The length of the CDR3 is 14 residues. The V end was cut by 4 bases, the J end by 6 bases, with 12 bases between. CDR1 LNHNV and CDR2 YYDKDF come from the germline V gene (reference sequence).

V is TRBV4-1 and J is TRBJ2-3; TRBD2 aligns across 9 bases. Germline V gene sequence: CDR1 MGHRA, CDR2 YSYEKL. The CDR3 extends over 15 amino acids. V lost 1 base and J lost 5; bases outside the gene matches: 4. The CDR3 DNA follows: TGCGCCAGCAGCCAAGGCGGGGGGGCAGGAGATACGCAGTATTTT. It codes for CASSQGGGAGDTQYF.

The gene calls are TRBV2 and TRBJ2-4; D might be TRBD2 (6 bases). The CDR3 covers 14 residues. The germline V gene has CDR1 SNHLY and CDR2 FYNNEI. With 6 bases removed from V and 0 bases from J, the gap between germline ends came to 9 bases. Here the CDR3 reads CASREGLAKNIQYF. The CDR3 DNA follows: TGTGCCAGCAGGGAGGGTCTAGCCAAAAACATTCAGTACTTC.

The chain has TRBV7-9 and TRBJ2-1; TRBD2 might be the D (6 bases). The CDR3 runs to 15 residues. Per the germline V gene, CDR1 is SEHNR and CDR2 is FQNEAQ (reference sequence). Deletions cut 5 bases from V and 8 bases from J, with 19 bases between. DNA for the CDR3: TGTGCCAGCAGCCCACCTAGGAGGGTTCGGGATGAGCAGTTCTTC. This codes for CASSPPRRVRDEQFF. Variable domain in full (rest from reference TRBV7-9 and TRBJ2-1): DTGVSQNPRHKITKRGQNVTFRCDPISEHNRLYWYRQTLGQGPEFLTYFQNEAQLEKSRLLSDRFSAERPKGSFSTLEIQRTEQGDSAMYLCASSPPRRVRDEQFFGPGTRLTVL.

This clonotype was seen a handful of times. The chain combines TRBV12-3 or TRBV12-4 with TRBJ2-7; the D is unclear. The CDR3 loop spans 12 amino acids. The ends were cut back, 1 base at V and 5 bases at J, with 6 bases in the middle. The CDR3 DNA sequence: TGTGCCAGCAGTTTAGGACCCCACGAGCAGTACGTC. Its protein is CASSLGPHEQYV.

This chain joins TRBV20-1 and TRBJ2-1, with D unclear. The CDR3 runs to 13 residues. V lost 0 bases, J lost 7 bases, and 10 bases lay in between. Germline CDR1 and CDR2: DFQATT and SNEGSKA (reference sequence). The CDR3 coding sequence is TGCAGTGCTAGAGATCCTTCAGAAAATGAGCAGTTCTTC. Translation gives CSARDPSENEQFF.